A selection of T cell receptor beta chains follows, all from one sample in a study of blood T cell repertoires in COVID-19. The repertoire was sequenced with immunoSEQ multiplex PCR; TCRdb's copy has only in-frame clones and lacks some. The data hold 150,000 to 200,000 clones, with roughly 90% observed a single time. Sequenced input: PBMCs or T cells enriched from blood (not recorded which). The receptors were sampled from a woman between 18 and 30 years old who had recovered from COVID-19. Both conserved end residues are part of each CDR3. The order of the fields is clone size, V gene, CDR3 protein. Only part of the rows carry a size: once, few, many, or a class if the clone is expanded.

>.|TRBV27
CASSLAGQGARWPQHF
>.|TRBV9
CASSVEYWSEAFF
>few|TRBV18
CASSPRTGLYEQYF
>.|TRBV5-4
CASRDRGRDTGELFF
>.|TRBV6-5
CASSLDRDRLLSYTF
>.|TRBV5-8
CASSNNRGGTEAFF
>.|TRBV7-2
CASSLNGLAEETQYF
>.|TRBV1
CTSSQDGQEYNQPQHF
>.|TRBV6-1
CASGGIGAALGYEQYF
>.|TRBV16
CASSQSRLQETQYF
>once|TRBV5-1
CASSLAAISYEQYF
>once|TRBV6-5
CASSYSSGRDHEQYF
>.|TRBV5-6
CASSPGGGYYGEQYF
>.|TRBV29-1
CSVGGQGLDEQYF
>.|TRBV7-7
CASSLGNSGSYEQYF
>.|TRBV15
CATSRDQGLNQPQHF
>.|TRBV4-3
CASSQVGEEQFF
>.|TRBV15
CATSSGSGTGVDTQYF
>.|TRBV6-5
CASSYGGAGDEQFF
>.|TRBV18
CASSMDRGKNYGYTF
>few|TRBV28
CASSSTGQGKGGDNQPQHF
>.|TRBV5-4
CASSYGTGPEQSQQYF
>.|TRBV5-1
CASSRSPPRQGADMKNEKLFF
>.|TRBV5-8
CASTLYYETYEQYF
>once|TRBV6-1
CASSEVGALWKDTIYF
>.|TRBV12-3/TRBV12-4
CASSRTGFTEAFF
>.|TRBV5-1
CASSYSPDTQYF
>.|TRBV27
CASSRRPAVEYEQYF
>.|TRBV27
CASSYGTGVLYEQYF
>.|TRBV19
CASSIVTGSGNEQFF
>.|TRBV19
CASTSWNRVNQPQHF
>.|TRBV14
CASSQVSGRWFNEQFF
>.|TRBV27
CASCGGRSNTGELFF
>.|TRBV7-8
CASSLGARDGLFKREASGTQYF
>.|TRBV9
CASSVASGPPYEQYF
>.|TRBV5-4
CASRPLRETGTDTQYF
>once|TRBV28
CASSLFGTGAYEQYF
>.|TRBV3-1/TRBV3-2
CASSQGSRARNEKLFF
>.|TRBV7-8
CASSFRQGRDNEQFF
>.|TRBV6-4
CASSEIAGGSDTQYF
>.|TRBV7-2
CASTLRFLLAGDNEQFF
>.|TRBV5-1
CASSGGTGLNTEAFF
>.|TRBV19
CASNGASGGQYF
>.|TRBV3-1/TRBV3-2
CASSSSTGELFF
>.|TRBV6-5
CASSRGTDQETQYF
>once|TRBV28
CASSTIGQSYEQYF
>.|TRBV27
CASSNLAWEGLMEQFF
>.|TRBV6-4
CASRGQYFYSNQPQHF
>.|TRBV30
CAWTGTGWGELFF
>once|TRBV7-8
CASSLSPGLARLEQFF